This T cell receptor beta chain is from a study of post-analysis software for immune sequencing data. Whole-study findings and limits: Samples made in the same batch grouped tightly together by F measure. Significantly lower normalized Chao1 diversity was seen in multiple sclerosis patients than in controls. Included in a set of a few TRBV segments more frequent in patients than controls were TRBV5-6, TRBV5-1 and TRBV20-1.

TCR beta cDNA libraries included unique molecular identifiers. There were roughly 1 to 11 million T cells, and 450,000 to 550,000 cDNA molecules came from them. TCRdb called the PCR reads again in MiXCR, with one record for every CDR3 protein. Altogether 600,000 to 750,000 distinct CDR3 sequences are present, 55% to 60% being singletons, with the ten largest covering roughly 12%. The CDR3 is 14 residues long. The germline V and J ends were trimmed by 1 base and 2 bases, with 8 bases remaining between them. From germline, CDR1 is LGHDT and CDR2 YNNKEL (reference sequence). Comment on this clonotype: As yet, its antigen is unknown.

The sequencing sample was made of blood. This chain joins TRBV3-1 and TRBJ2-5, with D possibly being TRBD1 (5 bases). This receptor was taken from a girl aged 2-10 years with multiple sclerosis. The CDR3 sequence: CASSQGYRQETQYF. For the CDR3, the DNA is TGTGCCAGCAGCCAAGGGTACAGGCAAGAGACCCAGTACTTC.